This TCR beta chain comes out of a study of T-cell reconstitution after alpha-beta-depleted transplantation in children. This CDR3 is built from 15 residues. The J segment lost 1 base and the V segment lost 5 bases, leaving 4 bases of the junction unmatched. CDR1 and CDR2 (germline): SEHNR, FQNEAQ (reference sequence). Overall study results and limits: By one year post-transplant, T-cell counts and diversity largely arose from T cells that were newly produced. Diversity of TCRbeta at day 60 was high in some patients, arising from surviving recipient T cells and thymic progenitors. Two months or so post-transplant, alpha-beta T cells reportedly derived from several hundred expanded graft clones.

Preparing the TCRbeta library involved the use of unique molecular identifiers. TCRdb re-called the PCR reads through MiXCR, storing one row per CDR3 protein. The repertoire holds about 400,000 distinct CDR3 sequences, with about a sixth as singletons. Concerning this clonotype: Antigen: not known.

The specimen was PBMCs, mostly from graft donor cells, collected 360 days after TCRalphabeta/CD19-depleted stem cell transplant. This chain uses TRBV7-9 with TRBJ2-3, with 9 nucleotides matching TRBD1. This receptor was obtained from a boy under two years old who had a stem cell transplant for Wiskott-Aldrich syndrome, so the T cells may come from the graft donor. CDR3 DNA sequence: TGTGCCAGCAGCCGCACAGGGGGCGGCACAGATACGCAGTATTTT. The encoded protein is CASSRTGGGTDTQYF.